This T cell receptor beta chain was captured by sequencing in a study of identical twins. Through template switching, a universal primer site was introduced, and the cDNA contained unique molecular identifiers. MiXCR was run by TCRdb on the 5' RACE reads, yielding one entry per CDR3 protein. The sample holds hundreds of thousands of distinct CDR3 sequences; about 20% are singletons and the top ten take around 13%. Trimming removed 5 bases from V and 8 bases from J, with 19 bases in between. Germline V gene sequence: CDR1 SGHTA, CDR2 FQGTGA. The CDR3 has 15 amino acids. The same data also contributed to another study, on T cells expressing NK-cell markers. That work states: According to the study, TCR beta repertoires originated from sorted CD3+CD56+NKG2C+, CD3+CD56+NKG2C- and CD3+CD56-NKG2C+ T cells. Top CD8+ clonotypes included the dominant CD3+CD56+NKG2C+ clonotypes in 5 to 7 donors.

Sequenced: PBMCs. The chain couples TRBV7-3 to TRBJ2-1; weak D call: TRBD2 (5 bases). The clonotype originates from a woman aged 18-35 years in good health. Written as DNA, the CDR3 is TGTGCCAGCAGCCCCGTCCCCTTCGGGGTCGATGAGCAGTTCTTC. Residues: CASSPVPFGVDEQFF. Together with reference TRBV7-3 and TRBJ2-1, the CDR3 gives the full variable domain: GAGVSQTPSNKVTEKGKYVELRCDPISGHTALYWYRQSLGQGPEFLIYFQGTGAADDSGLPNDRFFAVRPEGSVSTLKIQRTERGDSAVYLCASSPVPFGVDEQFFGPGTRLTVL.